One sample yielded the 22 T cell receptor beta chains listed below, sequenced in a study of blood T cell repertoires in COVID-19 (dated by TCRdb to 2019 to 2021). Library preparation was by the immunoSEQ multiplex PCR assay. Sourced from immuneACCESS, this table was stored by TCRdb with only in-frame sequences that have V and J called. A share of the clones is absent; for the studies checked, an unresolved V gene accounts for under half, and the remainder has no known explanation. Present in this sample are over 300,000 clones, 70% to 90% of which were seen just once. Of the sample, less than 2.5% is held by the ten largest clones. Sequencing was done on a sample of PBMCs or T cells enriched from blood (not recorded which). Source of these receptors: a man younger than 40 who had recovered from COVID-19.

This chain uses TRBV6-5 with TRBJ2-7; TRBD2 aligns across 10 bases. J lost 7 bases, V lost 4 bases, and 7 bases had no gene match. Germline lookup yields CDR1 MNHEY and CDR2 SVGAGI. The CDR3 is 14 amino acids. The CDR3 bases are TGTGCCAGCAGTTCGGGACTAGCGTCGGGAGAGCAGTACTTC. Translating it yields CASSSGLASGEQYF.

The table lists this clone with a few counts. This chain joins TRBV9 and TRBJ1-1; D gene ambiguous. The germline V gene encodes CDR1 SGDLS and CDR2 YYNGEE. This CDR3 is 13 amino acids long. V was trimmed by 5 bases and J by 6 bases, leaving 14 bases between them. CDR3 residues: CASRPGARAEAFF. The DNA of the CDR3 is TGTGCCAGCAGACCTGGTGCTCGGGCTGAAGCTTTCTTT. Combining the CDR3 with reference TRBV9 and TRBJ1-1 gives the whole variable domain DSGVTQTPKHLITATGQRVTLRCSPRSGDLSVYWYQQSLDQGLQFLIQYYNGEERAKGNILERFSAQQFPDLHSELNLSSLELGDSALYFCASRPGARAEAFFGQGTRLTVV.

The V and J genes are TRBV27 and TRBJ2-2, with 10 bases lining up with TRBD1. The CDR3 has 18 residues. V trimming: 4 bases; J trimming: 4 bases; junction bases outside the gene matches: 12. The V gene's germline CDR1 is MNHEY and CDR2 SMNVEV (reference sequence). The chain's CDR3 is CASSSSSLDRGLTGELFF. CDR3 bases: TGTGCCAGCAGTTCCTCAAGCCTAGACAGGGGGCTCACCGGGGAGCTGTTTTTT.

The rearrangement links TRBV2 to TRBJ2-7; 10 bases map to TRBD2. The CDR3 is made up of 15 amino acids. Germline-derived CDR1 and CDR2 are SNHLY and FYNNEI. CDR3 amino acids: CASGTSGTSSYEQYF. The CDR3 DNA sequence: TGTGCGAGCGGAACTAGCGGGACTAGCTCCTACGAGCAGTACTTC.

The gene calls are TRBV30 and TRBJ1-2; 7 bases align to TRBD1. Germline loops: CDR1 GTSNPN, CDR2 SVGIG (reference sequence). The CDR3 is 13 amino acids. The V gene end was trimmed by 5 bases and the J gene end by 5 bases; junction bases not matched to a gene: 8. The CDR3 here is CAWPRGRLYGYTF. CDR3 DNA: TGTGCCTGGCCAAGGGGGCGGCTTTATGGCTACACCTTC.

The gene calls are TRBV3-1 (or the pseudogene TRBV3-2) and TRBJ1-4; D gene ambiguous. Trimming pared 2 bases from V and 5 bases from J, leaving 9 bases between. The CDR3 extends over 14 amino acids. Germline loops: CDR1 LGHDT, CDR2 YNNKEL (reference sequence). CDR3 nucleotides: TGTGCCAGCAGCCAACCTTCTCCGAATGAAAAACTGTTTTTT. Amino acid sequence: CASSQPSPNEKLFF.

To note about this clone: Other DNA sequences of this sample code for an identical CDR3. The rearrangement joins TRBV3-1 (or the pseudogene TRBV3-2) to TRBJ2-7, with D hard to call. This CDR3 comprises 11 residues. CDR1 is LGHDT and CDR2 is YNNKEL in the germline V gene (reference sequence). Trimming took 1 base from V and 6 from J, leaving 4 bases between them. The CDR3 protein is CASSQAGEQYF. The CDR3 DNA is TGTGCCAGCAGCCAAGCGGGCGAGCAGTACTTC.

The chain carries TRBV29-1 and TRBJ1-1; D is uncertain. CDR3 length equals 11 residues. Germline V gene lookup returns CDR1 SQVTM and CDR2 ANQGSEA. The V end lost 1 base, the J end lost 7 bases, and 7 bases lay between the germline ends. The CDR3 DNA reads TGCAGCGTTGAAGTGAGCGTTGAAGCTTTCTTT. Translation: CSVEVSVEAFF.

The rearrangement joins TRBV6-5 to TRBJ2-3, with D possibly TRBD1 on 5 matching bases. V was pared by 7 bases and J by 6 bases, with 14 bases between. The CDR3 totals 13 residues. CDR1 MNHEY and CDR2 SVGAGI come from the germline V gene. The CDR3 region has the DNA TGTGCCAGCACTGGGGCAGGGTTGGATACGCAGTATTTT. This encodes CASTGAGLDTQYF.

The chain recombines TRBV7-2 with TRBJ1-2, with TRBD1 matching 12 bases. With 5 bases clipped from V and 6 bases from J, the junction kept 4 bases outside the gene matches. The CDR3 length is 14 residues. Germline CDR1 SGHTA, CDR2 FQGNSA. The CDR3 DNA follows: TGTGCCAGCAGCACGGGACAGGGGGCAGATGGCTACACCTTC. Protein product: CASSTGQGADGYTF.

The rearrangement links TRBV11-3 to TRBJ1-1; 7 bases match TRBD1. Germline CDR1 is SGHNT and CDR2 is YENEEA. This CDR3 has 15 amino acids. The J segment lost 1 base and the V segment lost 5 bases, leaving 7 bases of the junction unmatched. The CDR3 sequence is CASSGNSGGNTEAFF. CDR3 nucleotide sequence: TGTGCCAGCAGCGGGAATTCAGGGGGGAACACTGAAGCTTTCTTT.

CDR3 sequence reads: CASSEGSYYGYTF. CDR3 coding DNA: TGTGCCAGCAGCGAAGGGAGTTACTATGGCTACACCTTC. The chain has TRBV7-9 and TRBJ1-2; no clear D. The germline CDR1 and CDR2 sequences are SEHNR and FQNEAQ (reference sequence). The V end was cut by 5 bases, the J end by 3 bases, with 10 bases between. This CDR3 is built from 13 residues.

The chain has TRBV9 and TRBJ2-2; TRBD1 matches at 8 bases. The V and J ends lost 3 bases and 4 bases, in that order; junction bases with no gene match: 11. The CDR3 extends over 17 amino acids. Germline V gene lookup returns CDR1 SGDLS and CDR2 YYNGEE. The CDR3 region is CASSGRTGLLSTGELFF. CDR3 coding DNA: TGTGCCAGCAGCGGCCGGACAGGGTTGTTGAGCACCGGGGAGCTGTTTTTT.

The chain combines TRBV3-1 (or the pseudogene TRBV3-2) with TRBJ2-7; 11 bases are shared with TRBD2. The CDR3 is made up of 15 amino acids. V lost 4 bases, J lost 2 bases, and 4 bases stayed unmatched. Germline CDR1 is LGHDT and CDR2 is YNNKEL (reference sequence). For the CDR3, the DNA is TGTGCCAGCAGCCCAAGACTAGCGGGACCCTACGAGCAGTACTTC. The encoded protein is CASSPRLAGPYEQYF.

The V and J genes are TRBV2 and TRBJ1-1; D may be TRBD1 (6 bases). The germline gives CDR1 SNHLY, CDR2 FYNNEI. The germline V and J ends were trimmed by 6 bases and 4 bases, with 12 bases remaining between them. The CDR3 is 13 residues long. The CDR3 nucleotides are TGTGCCAGCAGAGGACAGTTCCCCACTGAAGCTTTCTTT. Its translation is CASRGQFPTEAFF.

Written as DNA, the CDR3 is TGCGCCAGCAGCTTGGCCTCCAGCTCTGGGGCCAACGTCCTGACTTTC. Translation gives CASSLASSSGANVLTF. The V call is TRBV5-1, the J call TRBJ2-6; D gene uncertain. This CDR3 is built from 16 residues. CDR1 is SGHRS and CDR2 is YFSETQ in the germline V gene. The germline V and J ends were trimmed by 0 bases and 0 bases, with 7 bases remaining between them. Full variable domain (rest looked up from reference TRBV5-1 and TRBJ2-6): KAGVTQTPRYLIKTRGQQVTLSCSPISGHRSVSWYQQTPGQGLQFLFEYFSETQRNKGNFPGRFSGRQFSNSRSEMNVSTLELGDSALYLCASSLASSSGANVLTFGAGSRLTVL.

The chain employs TRBV2 and TRBJ1-1, with a weak D call TRBD1 (6 bases). This CDR3 comprises 15 residues. Trimming removed 2 bases from V and 5 bases from J, with 15 bases in between. Germline assignment: CDR1 SNHLY and CDR2 FYNNEI. Here the CDR3 reads CASSEHNRVGTEAFF. In nucleotides, the CDR3 is TGTGCCAGCAGTGAACACAACAGGGTTGGGACTGAAGCTTTCTTT.

The rearrangement uses TRBV27 and TRBJ2-5, with D tentatively TRBD2 (6 bases). The germline CDR1 and CDR2 sequences are MNHEY and SMNVEV (reference sequence). The CDR3 is made up of 13 amino acids. Trimming removed 6 bases from V and 5 bases from J, with 13 bases in between. The CDR3 region has the DNA TGTGCCAGCAGCCCAGCGGGCGGGGAGACCCAGTACTTC. This codes for CASSPAGGETQYF.

The DNA for the CDR3 is TGCAGCGTTGAAAAACAGGGCGGAGAGCAGTTCTTC. Amino acids: CSVEKQGGEQFF. The chain combines TRBV29-1 with TRBJ2-1, with a weak D call TRBD1 (6 bases). Trimming stripped 2 bases from V and 10 bases from J, with 12 bases between. In germline, CDR1 is SQVTM, CDR2 ANQGSEA. The CDR3 spans 12 residues.

The chain has TRBV5-1 and TRBJ1-4; D unresolved. Looked up from germline, CDR1 is SGHRS and CDR2 is YFSETQ. The V gene lost 5 bases and the J gene lost 5 bases, with 13 bases spanning the gap. The CDR3 totals 14 residues. The CDR3 spells CASSLGPRNEKLFF. The CDR3 nucleotides are TGCGCCAGCAGTCTGGGCCCACGGAATGAAAAACTGTTTTTT.

The chain is built from TRBV7-9 and TRBJ1-1, with D uncertain. This CDR3 has 13 residues. Per the germline V gene, CDR1 is SEHNR and CDR2 is FQNEAQ (reference sequence). The V end was cut by 5 bases, the J end by 5 bases, with 12 bases between. In DNA, the CDR3 is TGTGCCAGCAGCACCCAGACGGGGACTGAAGCTTTCTTT. Protein sequence: CASSTQTGTEAFF.

The chain couples TRBV5-5 to TRBJ1-1, with TRBD1 as a possible D gene (6 bases). The V end lost 0 bases, the J end lost 6 bases, and 18 bases lay between the germline ends. Per the germline V gene, CDR1 is SGHKS and CDR2 is YYEKEE (reference sequence). This CDR3 is built from 16 residues. This chain's CDR3 is CASSLVSGLGGAEAFF. The CDR3 DNA follows: TGTGCCAGCAGCTTGGTTAGCGGCTTAGGGGGGGCTGAAGCTTTCTTT.